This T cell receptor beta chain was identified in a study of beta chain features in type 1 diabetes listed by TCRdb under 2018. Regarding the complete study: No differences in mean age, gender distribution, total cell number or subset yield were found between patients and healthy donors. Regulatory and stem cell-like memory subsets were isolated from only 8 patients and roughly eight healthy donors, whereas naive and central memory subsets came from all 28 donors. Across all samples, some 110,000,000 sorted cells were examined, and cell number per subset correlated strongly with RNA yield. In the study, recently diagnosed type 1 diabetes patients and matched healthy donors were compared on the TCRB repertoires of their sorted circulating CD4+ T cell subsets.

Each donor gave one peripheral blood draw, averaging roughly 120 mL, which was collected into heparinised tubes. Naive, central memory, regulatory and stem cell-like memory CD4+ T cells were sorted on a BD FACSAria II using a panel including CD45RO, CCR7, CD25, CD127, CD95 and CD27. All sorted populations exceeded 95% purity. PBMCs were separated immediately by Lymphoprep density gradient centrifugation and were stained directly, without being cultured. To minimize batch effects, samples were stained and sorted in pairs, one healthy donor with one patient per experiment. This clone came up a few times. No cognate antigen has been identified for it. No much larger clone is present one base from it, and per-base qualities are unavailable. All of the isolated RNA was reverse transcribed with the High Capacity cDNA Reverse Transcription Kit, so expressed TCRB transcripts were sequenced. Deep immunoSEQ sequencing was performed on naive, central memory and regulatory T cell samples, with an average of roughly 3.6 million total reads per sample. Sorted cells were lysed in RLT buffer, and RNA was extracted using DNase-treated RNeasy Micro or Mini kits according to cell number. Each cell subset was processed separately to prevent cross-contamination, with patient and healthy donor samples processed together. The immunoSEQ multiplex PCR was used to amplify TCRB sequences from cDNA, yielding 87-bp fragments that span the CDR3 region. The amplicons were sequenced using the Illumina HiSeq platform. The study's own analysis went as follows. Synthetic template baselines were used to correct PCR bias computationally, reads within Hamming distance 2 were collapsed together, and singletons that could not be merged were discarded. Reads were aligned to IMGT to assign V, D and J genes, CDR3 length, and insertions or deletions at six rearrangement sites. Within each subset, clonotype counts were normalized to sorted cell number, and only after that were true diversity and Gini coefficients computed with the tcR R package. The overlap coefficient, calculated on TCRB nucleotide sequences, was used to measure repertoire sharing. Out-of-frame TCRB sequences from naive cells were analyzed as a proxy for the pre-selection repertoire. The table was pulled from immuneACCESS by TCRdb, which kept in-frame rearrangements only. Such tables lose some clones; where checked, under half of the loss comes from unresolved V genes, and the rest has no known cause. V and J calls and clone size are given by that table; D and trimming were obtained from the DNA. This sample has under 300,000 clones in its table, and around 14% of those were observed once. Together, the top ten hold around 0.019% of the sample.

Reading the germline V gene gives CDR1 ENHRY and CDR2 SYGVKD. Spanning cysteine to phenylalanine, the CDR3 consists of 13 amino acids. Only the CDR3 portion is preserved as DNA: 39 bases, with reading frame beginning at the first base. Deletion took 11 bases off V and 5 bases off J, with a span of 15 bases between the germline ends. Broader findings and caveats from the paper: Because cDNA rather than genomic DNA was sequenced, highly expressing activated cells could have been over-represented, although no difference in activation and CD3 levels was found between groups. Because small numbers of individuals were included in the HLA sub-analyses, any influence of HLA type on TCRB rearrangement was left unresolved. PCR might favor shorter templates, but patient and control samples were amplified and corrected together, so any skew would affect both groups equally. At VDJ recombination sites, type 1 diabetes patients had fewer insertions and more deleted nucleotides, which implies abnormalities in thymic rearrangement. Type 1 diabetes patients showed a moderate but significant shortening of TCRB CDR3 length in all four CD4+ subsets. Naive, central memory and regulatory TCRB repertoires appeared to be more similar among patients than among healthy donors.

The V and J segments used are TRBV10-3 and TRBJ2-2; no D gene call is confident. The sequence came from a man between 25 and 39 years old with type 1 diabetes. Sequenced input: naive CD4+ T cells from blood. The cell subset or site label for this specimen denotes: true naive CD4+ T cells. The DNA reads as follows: TGTGCCGTCCGAGCCCTAGGAACCGGGGAGCTGTTTTTT. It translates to CAVRALGTGELFF.